The T cell receptor (beta chain) described here comes from a study of shared clonotypes between healthy human individuals. Across the whole study: With ages of 18 to 49, the donors were two women and a few men.

Terminally differentiated effector memory CD45RA+ cells were excluded from the naive CD8 cells, which were CD45RO-negative and positively selected for CCR7. CDR1 and CDR2 (germline): MNHEY, SMNVEV (reference sequence). Between the trimmed V and J ends, which lost 5 bases and 7 bases, there was a span of 17 bases. The CDR3 length is 14 residues. The deep-level immunoSEQ assay was used. Sequenced by immunoSEQ multiplex PCR; TCRdb stores in-frame clones only, minus some. The table includes approximately 650,000 clones, roughly 96% detected once. Sequences were obtained from naive CD8+ T cells sorted from blood. This chain uses TRBV27 with TRBJ1-2; TRBD1 might be the D (6 bases). The origin of this receptor is a woman in her twenties or thirties in good health. Written as DNA, the CDR3 is TGTGCCAGCAGTCCAATGGACAGCGCCGCTGGCTACACCTTC. It yields the protein CASSPMDSAAGYTF.